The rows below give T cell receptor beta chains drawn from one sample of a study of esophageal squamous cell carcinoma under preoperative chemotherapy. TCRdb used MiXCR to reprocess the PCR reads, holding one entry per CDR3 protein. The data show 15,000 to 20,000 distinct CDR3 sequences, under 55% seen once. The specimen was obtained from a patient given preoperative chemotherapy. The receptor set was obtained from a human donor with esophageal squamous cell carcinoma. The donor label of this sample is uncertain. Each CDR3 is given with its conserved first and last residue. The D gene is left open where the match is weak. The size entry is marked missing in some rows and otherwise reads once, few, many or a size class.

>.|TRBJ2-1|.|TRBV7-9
TGTGCCAGCAGCCCTCTAGCGTCGAGCTCCTACAATGAGCAGTTCTTC
CASSPLASSSYNEQFF
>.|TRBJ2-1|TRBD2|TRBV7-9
TGTGCCAGCAGCGGGACTACCTCCTACAATGAGCAGTTCTTC
CASSGTTSYNEQFF
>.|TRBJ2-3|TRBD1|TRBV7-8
TGTGCCAGGGGCCGAGGGACAGGGGACCACGAGACGCAGTATTTC
CARGRGTGDHETQYF
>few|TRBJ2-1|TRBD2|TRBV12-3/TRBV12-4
TGTGCCAGCAGTTTCGGGCTAGCGGGAGGCCTTGAGCAGTTCTTC
CASSFGLAGGLEQFF
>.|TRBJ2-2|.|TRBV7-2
TGTGCCAGCACGCACCTCGAGGCGGGGAGCACAGAGGCGCAGTTTTTT
CASTHLEAGSTEAQFF
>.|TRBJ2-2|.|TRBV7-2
TGTGCCAGCAGATCTATCCCAGACACCGGGGAGCTGTTTTTT
CASRSIPDTGELFF
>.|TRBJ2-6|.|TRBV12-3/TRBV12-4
TGTGCCAGCAATGTTCCGGGGACCTCTGGGTCCAACGTGCTGTCTTTC
CASNVPGTSGSNVLSF
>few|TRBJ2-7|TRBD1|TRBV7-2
TGTGCCAGCAGCCCTCGACAGGGGGGTTACGAGCAGTACTTC
CASSPRQGGYEQYF
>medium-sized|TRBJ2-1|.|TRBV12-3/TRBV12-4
TGTGCCAGCAGTTTTCGCGGGAAGGGCTATGAGCAGTTCTTC
CASSFRGKGYEQFF
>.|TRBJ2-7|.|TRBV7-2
TGTGCCAGCAGCGCACGGGGGCTGTGGGGCAAAAATATGCAGTACTTC
CASSARGLWGKNMQYF
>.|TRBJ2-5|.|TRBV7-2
TGTGCCAGCAGCCTGGACGTAATAGACAAAAACACCCAGTACTTC
CASSLDVIDKNTQYF
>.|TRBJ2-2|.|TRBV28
TGTGCCAGCAGTCAACTAGGGGGAACCGGGGAGCTGTTTTTT
CASSQLGGTGELFF
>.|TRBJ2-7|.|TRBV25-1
TGTGCCAGCAGTGAATTCTACGAGCAGTACTTC
CASSEFYEQYF
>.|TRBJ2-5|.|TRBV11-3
TGTGCCAGCAGCCTGCGCGGTACGCTCGATGAGCAGTACTTC
CASSLRGTLDEQYF
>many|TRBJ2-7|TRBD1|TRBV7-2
TGTGCCAGCAGCTTAGCCGGGACAGGTTCCTACGAGCAGTACTTC
CASSLAGTGSYEQYF
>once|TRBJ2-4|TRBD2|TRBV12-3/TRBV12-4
TGTGCCAGCATGGGAGGGAGACGAGCCACAGACACTCAGTACTTC
CASMGGRRATDTQYF
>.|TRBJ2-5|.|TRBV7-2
TGTGCCAGCAGCTTAGGAATGGGTGCCGGGAACGCAGAGTCCCGACTTTTC
CASSLGMGAGNAESRLF
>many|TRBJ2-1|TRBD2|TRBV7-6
TGTGCCAGCAGCAATCCGGGACTAGCGGAGGACAATGAGCAGTTCTTC
CASSNPGLAEDNEQFF
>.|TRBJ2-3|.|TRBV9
TGTGCCAGCAGCGTAGAAGCAGATACGCAGTATTTT
CASSVEADTQYF
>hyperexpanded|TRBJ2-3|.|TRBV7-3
TGTGCCAGCAGCCCAGACAACACAGATACGCAGTATTTT
CASSPDNTDTQYF
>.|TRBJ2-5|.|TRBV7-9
TGTGCCAGCAGCTTAGAATTCTCGGACAGCCAAGAGACCCAGTACTTC
CASSLEFSDSQETQYF
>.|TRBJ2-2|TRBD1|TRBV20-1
TGCAGTGCCCGAAAGACAGGGGACGGCTCCTCCGGGGAGCTGTTTTTT
CSARKTGDGSSGELFF
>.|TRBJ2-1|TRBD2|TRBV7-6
TGTGCCAGCAGCTTGGGACTATCTAATGAGCAGTTCTTC
CASSLGLSNEQFF
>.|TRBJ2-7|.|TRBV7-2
TGTGCCAGCAGCCGGGGCGTTTACGAGCAGTACTTC
CASSRGVYEQYF
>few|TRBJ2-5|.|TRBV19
TGTGCCAGTTCCGACCGGGGGACACAAGAGACCCAGTACTTC
CASSDRGTQETQYF
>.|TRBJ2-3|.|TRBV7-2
TGTGCCAGCAGCCCCCCTACCGGGCCGGGAGATACGCAGTATTTT
CASSPPTGPGDTQYF
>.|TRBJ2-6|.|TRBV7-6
TGTGCCAGCAGCCCTGCGAGTCCTGCTGGGGCCAACGTCCTGACTTTC
CASSPASPAGANVLTF
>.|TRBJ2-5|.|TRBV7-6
TGTGCCAGCAGCGGCGGCATCCAGGAGACCCAGTACTTC
CASSGGIQETQYF